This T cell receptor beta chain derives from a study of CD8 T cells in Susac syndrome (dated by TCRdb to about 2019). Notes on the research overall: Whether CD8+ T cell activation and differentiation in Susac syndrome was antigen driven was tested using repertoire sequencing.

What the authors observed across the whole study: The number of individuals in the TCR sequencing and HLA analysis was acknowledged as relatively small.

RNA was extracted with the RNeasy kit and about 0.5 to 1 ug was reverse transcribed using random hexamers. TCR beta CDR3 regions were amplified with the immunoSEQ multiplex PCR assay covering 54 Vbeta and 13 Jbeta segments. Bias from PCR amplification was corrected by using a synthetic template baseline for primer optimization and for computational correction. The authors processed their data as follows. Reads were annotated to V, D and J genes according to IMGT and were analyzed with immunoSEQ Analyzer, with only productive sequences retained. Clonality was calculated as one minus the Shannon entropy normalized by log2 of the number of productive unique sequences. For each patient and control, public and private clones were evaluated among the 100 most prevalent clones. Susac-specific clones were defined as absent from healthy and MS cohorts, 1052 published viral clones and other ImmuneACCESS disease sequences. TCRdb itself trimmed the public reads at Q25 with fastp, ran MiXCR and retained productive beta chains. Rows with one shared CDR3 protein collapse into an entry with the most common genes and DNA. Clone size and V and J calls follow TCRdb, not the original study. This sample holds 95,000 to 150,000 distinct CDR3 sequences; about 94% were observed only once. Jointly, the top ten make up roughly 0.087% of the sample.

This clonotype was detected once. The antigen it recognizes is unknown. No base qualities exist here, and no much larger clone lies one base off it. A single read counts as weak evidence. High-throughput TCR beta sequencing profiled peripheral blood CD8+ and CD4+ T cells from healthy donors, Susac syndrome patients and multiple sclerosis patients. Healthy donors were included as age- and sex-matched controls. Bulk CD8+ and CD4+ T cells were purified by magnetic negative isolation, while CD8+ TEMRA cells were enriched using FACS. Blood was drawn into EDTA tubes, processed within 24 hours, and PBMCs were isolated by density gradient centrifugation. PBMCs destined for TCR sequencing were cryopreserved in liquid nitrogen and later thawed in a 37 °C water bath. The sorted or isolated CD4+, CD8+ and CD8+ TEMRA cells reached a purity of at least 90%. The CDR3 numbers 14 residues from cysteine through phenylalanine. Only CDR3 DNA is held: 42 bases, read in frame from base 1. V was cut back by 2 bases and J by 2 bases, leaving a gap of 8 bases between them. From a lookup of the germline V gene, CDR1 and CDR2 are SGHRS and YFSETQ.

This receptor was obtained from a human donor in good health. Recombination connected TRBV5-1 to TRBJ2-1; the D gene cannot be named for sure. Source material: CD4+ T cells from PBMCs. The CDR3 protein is CASSLRVPYNEQFF. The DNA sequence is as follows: TGCGCCAGCAGCTTACGGGTCCCCTACAATGAGCAGTTCTTC.